The 14 T cell receptor beta chains reported below all come from one sample, sequenced in a study of T cells in narcolepsy. Sequenced by immunoSEQ multiplex PCR; TCRdb stores in-frame clones only, minus some. Of tens of thousands of clones listed, more than 75% are singletons. The sample taken for sequencing was CD45RA- memory CD4+ T cells from PBMCs. These TCRs come from a human donor with narcolepsy.

A word on this clone: Other DNA sequences within the sample encode an identical CDR3. The rearrangement uses TRBV9 and TRBJ2-7; 7 positions match TRBD1. The germline V gene encodes CDR1 SGDLS and CDR2 YYNGEE. The CDR3 length is 14 residues. V dropped 3 bases and J dropped 2; count of bases not matched to a gene: 5. Here the CDR3 reads CASSAPGQPYEQYF. For the CDR3, the DNA is TGTGCCAGCAGCGCCCCGGGACAGCCCTACGAGCAGTACTTC.

V is TRBV21-1 and J is TRBJ1-2; the table names TRBD1, a call not compared with the DNA. TRBV21-1 constitutes a pseudogene. This CDR3 is 16 amino acids long. CDR3 protein: CASSRDRVFFNYGYTF. Written as DNA, the CDR3 is TGTGCCAGCAGCCGGGACAGGGTCTTTTTCAACTATGGCTACACCTTC.

The chain couples TRBV19 to TRBJ2-3, with D uncertain. The germline gives CDR1 LNHDA, CDR2 SQIVND (reference sequence). Trimming left V 6 bases short and J 0 bases short, with 16 bases between. This CDR3 has 16 residues. The CDR3 DNA follows: TGTGCCAGTAGAGGTAGGAACCCCTCTAGCACAGATACGCAGTATTTT. This codes for CASRGRNPSSTDTQYF.

In nucleotides, the CDR3 is TGTGCCAGCAGCGAGCAGAGTATCGGACCCTACGAGCAGTACTTC. As protein: CASSEQSIGPYEQYF. The chain is built from TRBV7-8 and TRBJ2-7; D not certain. CDR1 and CDR2 (germline): SGHVS, FQNEAQ. V dropped 5 bases and J dropped 2 bases, with 16 bases sitting between them. The CDR3 spans 15 residues. Variable domain in full (rest from reference TRBV7-8 and TRBJ2-7): GAGVSQSPRYKVAKRGQDVALRCDPISGHVSLFWYQQALGQGPEFLTYFQNEAQLDKSGLPSDRFFAERPEGSVSTLKIQRTQQEDSAVYLCASSEQSIGPYEQYFGPGTRLTVT.

This clone has only a few counts. V usage is TRBV2 and J usage is TRBJ1-5; D call uncertain. The CDR3 loop spans 13 amino acids. Trimming pared 4 bases from V and 3 bases from J, leaving 7 bases between. Germline loops: CDR1 SNHLY, CDR2 FYNNEI. This chain's CDR3 is CASSGRHNQPQHF. The CDR3 DNA reads as TGTGCCAGCAGTGGCAGGCACAATCAGCCCCAGCATTTT.

This rearrangement joins TRBV4-3 to TRBJ1-2; 7 bases match TRBD1. CDR1 is LGHNA, CDR2 YSLEER, per germline. The CDR3 has 19 amino acids. Trimming removed 2 bases from V and 4 bases from J; junction bases left unmatched: 19. For the CDR3, the DNA is TGCGCCAGCAGCCAATCGACAATGACAGGGACAGTTCTAGGCTATGGCTACACCTTC. Translating it yields CASSQSTMTGTVLGYGYTF.

CDR3 sequence: CASKQGAEQYF. The CDR3 region has the DNA TGTGCCAGCAAGCAGGGAGCCGAGCAGTACTTC. The rearrangement links TRBV6-6 to TRBJ2-7; D might be TRBD1 or TRBD2, each matching 5 bases. Germline CDR1 is MNHNY and CDR2 is SVGAGI (reference sequence). The ends were cut back, 7 bases at V and 6 bases at J, with 10 bases in the middle. This CDR3 is built from 11 residues.

The chain employs TRBV5-6 and TRBJ2-2; 13 nucleotides align to TRBD2. The CDR3 has 16 residues. Germline values: CDR1 SGHDT, CDR2 YYEEEE. Trimming cost V 4 bases and J 5 bases; bases outside gene matches: 5. In DNA form, the CDR3 reads TGTGCCAGCAGCCTGACTAGCGGGAGGCGAACCGGGGAGCTGTTTTTT. This gives the protein CASSLTSGRRTGELFF.

V is TRBV2 and J is TRBJ2-1, with TRBD1 as a possible D gene (6 bases). Looked up from germline, CDR1 is SNHLY and CDR2 is FYNNEI. V dropped 8 bases and J dropped 8 bases, with 22 bases sitting between them. The CDR3 has 15 residues. CDR3 residues: CASSQQGKRVDEQFF. CDR3 coding DNA: TGTGCCAGCTCCCAACAGGGAAAGAGGGTCGATGAGCAGTTCTTC.

The genes are TRBV30 and TRBJ1-4, with TRBD1 matching 7 bases. This CDR3 has 16 amino acids. In germline, CDR1 is GTSNPN, CDR2 SVGIG (reference sequence). J lost 1 base, V lost 7 bases, and 12 bases had no gene match. This chain's CDR3 is CALTRQGSRTNEKLFF. In DNA form, the CDR3 reads TGTGCCTTAACCAGACAGGGAAGTCGAACTAATGAAAAACTGTTTTTT.

The chain has TRBV4-1 and TRBJ1-2; 11 nucleotides align to TRBD1. Unmatched junction bases numbered 5, after V lost 3 bases and J lost 5 bases. Germline lookup yields CDR1 MGHRA and CDR2 YSYEKL. The CDR3 sequence is 15 residues long. In DNA, the CDR3 is TGCGCCAGCAGCCACCCGGGACAGGGGGGATATGGCTACACCTTC. Translation: CASSHPGQGGYGYTF.

The chain employs TRBV7-5 and TRBJ2-7; the D call in the table, TRBD2, was not verified against the DNA. TRBV7-5 represents a pseudogene. This CDR3 has 15 amino acids. The CDR3, as DNA: TGTGTCAGAAGCTCCGGGACTAGCGAAACCTACGAGCAGTACTTC. It is translated as CVRSSGTSETYEQYF.

The rearrangement uses TRBV6-5 and TRBJ2-3; tentatively, D is TRBD1 or TRBD2 (5 bases each). The germline V gene has CDR1 MNHEY and CDR2 SVGAGI. V lost 9 bases and J lost 0, with 16 bases in between. The length of the CDR3 is 15 residues. The CDR3 nucleotides are TGTGCCAGTTCTACGGGGCCCACTAGCACAGATACGCAGTATTTT. Translating it yields CASSTGPTSTDTQYF.

The V and J genes are TRBV7-2 and TRBJ1-1; tentative D call: TRBD1 (5 bases). Germline loops: CDR1 SGHTA, CDR2 FQGNSA. This CDR3 comprises 13 residues. Trimming cost V 5 bases and J 3 bases, with 10 bases left between them. This chain's CDR3 is CASSQGRDTEAFF. The CDR3 DNA reads TGTGCCAGCAGCCAGGGTAGGGACACTGAAGCTTTCTTT.